The subject of this entry is one TCR beta chain. This sample was included in a study of shared T cell receptors in the human thymus. The method was immunoSEQ multiplex PCR; TCRdb's version includes in-frame clones alone and lacks a portion of them. The sample yields 500,000 to 550,000 clones, 75% to 85% seen once. The CDR3 is made up of 15 amino acids. The germline V gene encodes CDR1 MNHEY and CDR2 SMNVEV (reference sequence). Trimming at V came to 5 bases and at J to 10 bases, leaving 12 bases not matched to a gene. These data are also associated with another study on human thymus T cells.

What was sequenced was thymocytes. This chain joins TRBV27 and TRBJ2-1; TRBD2 aligns across 9 bases. The origin of this receptor is a boy in the first two years of life with a congenital heart defect. The CDR3 region has the DNA TGTGCCAGCAGTGTTGTAAGGTTGCGGGAGGGGGAGCAGTTCTTC. It specifies CASSVVRLREGEQFF.